One and the same sample provided the 26 T cell receptor beta chains below, sequenced in a study of technical replicates of blood from several donors. Profiled with immunoSEQ multiplex PCR; TCRdb holds only in-frame clones, not every one. This table has about 81,000 clones, roughly 77% appearing once. Sequencing was carried out using PBMCs. These receptors all stem from a human donor in good health. Some clones in this sample may be carry-over from other donors' samples.

V gene TRBV27 combines with J gene TRBJ2-7; D is perhaps TRBD2 (5 bases). The CDR3 length is 13 residues. Trimming stripped 0 bases from V and 4 bases from J, with 7 bases between. Germline values: CDR1 MNHEY, CDR2 SMNVEV (reference sequence). CDR3 sequence (DNA): TGTGCCAGCAGTTTATCTCGGGGATACGAGCAGTACTTC. Protein sequence: CASSLSRGYEQYF.

V is TRBV9 and J is TRBJ2-1, with D possibly being TRBD2 (6 bases). Germline loops: CDR1 SGDLS, CDR2 YYNGEE. CDR3 size: 14 residues. V was clipped by 4 bases and J by 6 bases, with 14 bases between them. The CDR3 loop is CASSLTTSSNEQFF. The CDR3 DNA follows: TGTGCCAGCAGCTTGACGACTAGTTCCAATGAGCAGTTCTTC.

This clone was counted a few times. The genes are TRBV7-9 and TRBJ1-1; D not resolved. The CDR3 runs to 14 residues. Trimming cost V 3 bases and J 7 bases, with 15 bases left between them. Germline V gives CDR1 SEHNR, CDR2 FQNEAQ (reference sequence). The CDR3 is CASSFFSGPGEAFF. In DNA form, the CDR3 reads TGTGCCAGCAGCTTCTTTTCGGGTCCGGGTGAAGCTTTCTTT.

The chain carries TRBV5-4 and TRBJ2-7, with a tentative D call TRBD1 (5 bases). Germline V lookup: CDR1 SGHNT, CDR2 YYREEE (reference sequence). V was cut by 4 bases and J by 0 bases, with 17 bases left in between. This CDR3 is built from 16 residues. DNA of the CDR3: TGTGCCAGCAGCCAGCCTGGGGCGGCGAGCTCCTACGAGCAGTACTTC. Residues: CASSQPGAASSYEQYF.

The V call is TRBV7-3, the J call TRBJ1-6, with D unresolved. This CDR3 spans 13 amino acids. The germline V gene has CDR1 SGHTA and CDR2 FQGTGA. Trimming left V 1 base short and J 8 bases short, with 6 bases between. CDR3 protein: CASSLNQDSPLHF. In DNA form, the CDR3 reads TGTGCCAGCAGCTTAAACCAGGATTCACCCCTCCACTTT. Full variable domain (missing parts from reference TRBV7-3 and TRBJ1-6): GAGVSQTPSNKVTEKGKYVELRCDPISGHTALYWYRQSLGQGPEFLIYFQGTGAADDSGLPNDRFFAVRPEGSVSTLKIQRTERGDSAVYLCASSLNQDSPLHFGNGTRLTVT.

The V call is TRBV19, the J call TRBJ2-3, with D unresolved. The germline V gene has CDR1 LNHDA and CDR2 SQIVND (reference sequence). V lost 6 bases, J lost 4 bases, and 8 bases lay in between. The CDR3 is 12 amino acids. CDR3 nucleotide sequence: TGTGCCAGTAGCACCCGGGCAGATACGCAGTATTTT. It specifies CASSTRADTQYF.

This chain links TRBV7-3 with TRBJ1-3, with D hard to call. The CDR3 has 15 amino acids. The germline CDR1 and CDR2 sequences are SGHTA and FQGTGA. V lost 2 bases, J lost 0 bases, and 8 bases lay in between. CDR3 nucleotides: TGTGCCAGCAGCTTATCGGGAGCCTCTGGAAACACCATATATTTT. It translates to CASSLSGASGNTIYF.

The chain couples TRBV6-5 to TRBJ2-1; 9 bases are a match to TRBD1. This CDR3 has 14 residues. The junction had 4 bases not matched to a gene; V was cut back by 4 bases and J by 6 bases. Germline CDR1 reads MNHEY; CDR2 reads SVGAGI. Here the CDR3 DNA reads TGTGCCAGCAGTTTCTGGGACAGGGTCAATGAGCAGTTCTTC. Translating it yields CASSFWDRVNEQFF.

The genes are TRBV19 and TRBJ1-5; D not resolved. CDR1 is LNHDA, CDR2 SQIVND, per germline (reference sequence). The CDR3 length is 20 residues. The V end was cut by 3 bases, the J end by 0 bases, with 24 bases between. The CDR3 region is CASSIYPLRTGSYSNQPQHF. The CDR3, as DNA: TGTGCCAGTAGTATCTACCCTCTCCGGACTGGATCCTATAGCAATCAGCCCCAGCATTTT. The full variable domain, in which reference TRBV19 and TRBJ1-5 provide the parts outside the CDR3, is DGGITQSPKYLFRKEGQNVTLSCEQNLNHDAMYWYRQDPGQGLRLIYYSQIVNDFQKGDIAEGYSVSREKKESFPLTVTSAQKNPTAFYLCASSIYPLRTGSYSNQPQHFGDGTRLSIL.

This clone was seen just once. The chain links TRBV29-1 to TRBJ2-7; TRBD2 matches at 10 bases. The trim removed 5 bases at V and 0 bases at J, leaving 7 bases unmatched. The V gene's germline CDR1 is SQVTM and CDR2 ANQGSEA. The CDR3 is 15 residues long. This chain's CDR3 is CSVQSTSGVSYEQYF. The CDR3 nucleotides read TGCAGCGTTCAATCTACTAGCGGGGTCTCCTACGAGCAGTACTTC.

J is TRBJ1-3 and V is TRBV4-1; a possible D gene is TRBD1 (6 bases). In germline, CDR1 is MGHRA, CDR2 YSYEKL. CDR3 size: 15 residues. Trimming pared 4 bases from V and 4 bases from J, leaving 14 bases between. The CDR3 is CASSRSTGYGNTIYF. DNA for the CDR3: TGCGCCAGCAGCCGGTCCACAGGGTACGGAAACACCATATATTTT.

This sequence joins TRBV6-5 and TRBJ1-1; D remains ambiguous. Germline V CDR1 and CDR2: MNHEY, SVGAGI. V was clipped by 6 bases and J by 1 base, with 9 bases between them. The CDR3 runs 13 residues. The DNA for the CDR3 is TGTGCCAGCAGAAGCTCAAGGAACACTGAAGCTTTCTTT. Encoded protein: CASRSSRNTEAFF.

The chain links TRBV30 to TRBJ1-4, with D possibly being TRBD1 (6 bases). Germline V lookup: CDR1 GTSNPN, CDR2 SVGIG (reference sequence). V lost 4 bases to trimming and J lost 8 bases, with 14 bases between them. There are 13 residues in the CDR3. CDR3 sequence (DNA): TGTGCCTGGAACCAGGGGCTTAAAGAAAAACTGTTTTTT. Its translation is CAWNQGLKEKLFF.

This clone showed up just once. At one end, the junction sequence differs from germline, possibly due to a read error. This rearrangement joins TRBV5-1 to TRBJ1-1; tentative D call: TRBD1 (6 bases). This CDR3 spans 14 amino acids. In germline, CDR1 is SGHRS, CDR2 YFSETQ. CDR3 nucleotides: TGCGCCGGCAGCTTGGGGGCGCTGGGCACTGAAGCTTTCTTT. It yields the protein CAGSLGALGTEAFF.

V usage is TRBV5-4 and J usage is TRBJ2-3, with D unclear. The V and J ends lost 3 bases and 8 bases respectively, with 10 bases between them. Looked up from germline, CDR1 is SGHNT and CDR2 is YYREEE (reference sequence). This CDR3 has 12 amino acids. CDR3 region: CASSSTPGTQYF. The CDR3 bases are TGTGCCAGCAGCTCGACCCCGGGTACGCAGTATTTT.

This clone occurred once. V gene TRBV2 combines with J gene TRBJ2-7; 9 positions agree with TRBD2. V gave up 6 bases and J gave up 0 bases; unmatched junction bases: 6. This CDR3 spans 15 amino acids. Per germline, CDR1 SNHLY and CDR2 FYNNEI. CDR3 coding DNA: TGTGCCAGCAGGCGAGGCGGGGGGGTCTCCTACGAGCAGTACTTC. It specifies CASRRGGGVSYEQYF.

The chain links TRBV27 to TRBJ2-1; 10 nucleotides align to TRBD2. The CDR3 is 16 residues long. In germline, CDR1 is MNHEY, CDR2 SMNVEV (reference sequence). V shed 6 bases and J 9 bases; nucleotides not matched to a gene: 14. In nucleotides, the CDR3 is TGTGCCAGCAGCCAAGGGGAGACTAGCGGGTGGGGTGAGCAGTTCTTC. This encodes CASSQGETSGWGEQFF.

This clone was seen only once. The rearrangement joins TRBV29-1 to TRBJ2-5, with TRBD2 matching over 9 bases. There are 15 residues in the CDR3. The trim removed 1 base at V and 6 bases at J, leaving 9 bases unmatched. Germline assignment: CDR1 SQVTM and CDR2 ANQGSEA. The CDR3 bases are TGCAGCGTTGAAGGGTCCAGCGGGGGGCGAAAGACCCAGTACTTC. Translation: CSVEGSSGGRKTQYF.

This clone turned up a few times. The rearrangement links TRBV4-1 to TRBJ1-2; D may be TRBD1 (6 bases). The CDR3 runs 15 residues. Germline V gives CDR1 MGHRA, CDR2 YSYEKL. V lost 0 bases and J 4 bases, leaving 12 bases between the germline ends. Here the CDR3 reads CASSQDLGTPYGYTF. Written as DNA, the CDR3 is TGCGCCAGCAGCCAAGATCTGGGGACACCCTATGGCTACACCTTC.

V usage is TRBV29-1 and J usage is TRBJ2-3; 10 bases fit TRBD1. Germline CDR1 SQVTM, CDR2 ANQGSEA. The CDR3 length is 13 residues. Trimming removed 4 bases from V and 7 bases from J; junction bases left unmatched: 5. The CDR3 nucleotides read TGCAGCGTTGTGGACAGGGGGTCATATACGCAGTATTTT. Translation: CSVVDRGSYTQYF.

The chain links TRBV6-5 to TRBJ1-5; D call uncertain. This CDR3 region has 12 residues. Germline V gene data show CDR1 as MNHEY and CDR2 as SVGAGI. Between the trimmed V and J ends, which lost 7 bases and 1 base, there was a span of 5 bases. The CDR3 bases are TGTGCCAGCATACAGAGCAATCAGCCCCAGCATTTT. Translating it yields CASIQSNQPQHF.

This rearrangement joins TRBV6-5 to TRBJ1-5, with a weak D call TRBD1 (5 bases). The V gene lost 7 bases and the J gene lost 2 bases, with 15 bases spanning the gap. Per germline, CDR1 MNHEY and CDR2 SVGAGI. This CDR3 contains 15 residues. The CDR3 bases are TGTGCCAGCACCCACGCGTGGGGGGGCAATCAGCCCCAGCATTTT. Protein: CASTHAWGGNQPQHF.

The rearrangement uses TRBV15 and TRBJ1-5, with 9 bases lining up with TRBD1. V was clipped by 5 bases and J by 6 bases; unmatched bases: 5. This CDR3 has 14 amino acids. Germline CDR1 reads LNHNV; CDR2 reads YYDKDF (reference sequence). The CDR3 DNA reads as TGTGCCACCAGCCGGGACAGGGTAAGTCAGCCCCAGCATTTT. Translation gives CATSRDRVSQPQHF.

The V gene is TRBV5-1, the J gene TRBJ1-2; D is unclear. Germline loops: CDR1 SGHRS, CDR2 YFSETQ. Trimming took 0 bases from V and 8 from J, leaving 8 bases between them. The CDR3 length is 12 residues. CDR3 nucleotide sequence: TGCGCCAGCAGCTTGGACAGTTTGGGCTACACCTTC. Its protein is CASSLDSLGYTF.

J is TRBJ2-5 and V is TRBV28; the D gene is possibly TRBD2 (6 bases). Trimming shortened V by 9 bases and J by 5 bases, and 19 bases separated the two germline ends. This CDR3 has 14 amino acids. Germline assignment: CDR1 MDHEN and CDR2 SYDVKM. CDR3 DNA: TGTGCCAGTCTCAAAGCGCGGGATCGGGAGACCCAGTACTTC. This encodes CASLKARDRETQYF.

This chain links TRBV19 with TRBJ1-5, with 10 bases that match TRBD1. The CDR3 extends over 14 amino acids. The V gene end was trimmed by 4 bases and the J gene end by 7 bases; junction bases not matched to a gene: 4. Germline-derived CDR1 and CDR2 are LNHDA and SQIVND (reference sequence). CDR3 sequence: CASSRRQGAQPQHF. The DNA for the CDR3 is TGTGCCAGTAGTAGACGACAGGGGGCCCAGCCCCAGCATTTT.